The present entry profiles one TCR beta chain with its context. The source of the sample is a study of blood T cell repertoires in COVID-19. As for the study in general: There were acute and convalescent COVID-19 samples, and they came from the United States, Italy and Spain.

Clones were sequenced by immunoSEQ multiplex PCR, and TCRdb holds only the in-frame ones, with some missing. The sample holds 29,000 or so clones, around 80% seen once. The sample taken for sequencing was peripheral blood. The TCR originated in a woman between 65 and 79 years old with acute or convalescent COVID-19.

CDR3: CASSPGGAGSKVNEQFF. The DNA of the CDR3 is TGTGCCAGCAGCCCAGGGGGCGCGGGATCCAAGGTCAATGAGCAGTTCTTC. The chain couples TRBV11-3 to TRBJ2-1, with 8 bases matching TRBD1. The V and J ends lost 5 bases and 6 bases, in that order; junction bases with no gene match: 15. This CDR3 has 17 residues. Per germline, CDR1 SGHNT and CDR2 YENEEA.